The 24 T cell receptor beta chains in this list originate from one sample, sequenced in a study of PD-1 blockade in classical Hodgkin lymphoma. Clones were sequenced by immunoSEQ multiplex PCR, and TCRdb holds only the in-frame ones, with some missing. The sample includes about 15,000 clones, over 80% of them seen just once. After autologous stem cell transplantation all patients relapsed, and prior brentuximab vedotin exposure differed between cohorts. The starting material was peripheral blood mononuclear cells (PBMCs), obtained before the second cycle of nivolumab. These receptors originate from a human donor with classical Hodgkin lymphoma.

V usage is TRBV19 and J usage is TRBJ2-4, with no clear D. With 1 base removed from V and 6 bases from J, the gap between germline ends came to 10 bases. This CDR3 spans 14 amino acids. The germline V gene encodes CDR1 LNHDA and CDR2 SQIVND (reference sequence). CDR3 protein: CASSIVLGSNIQYF. The CDR3 bases are TGTGCCAGTAGTATAGTTCTAGGTTCAAACATTCAGTACTTC.

The sample holds one count of this clone. This chain joins TRBV15 and TRBJ2-2, with 7 nucleotides matching TRBD1. Trimming took 3 bases from V and 0 from J; bases not matched to a gene: 4. CDR1 LNHNV and CDR2 YYDKDF come from the germline V gene (reference sequence). The CDR3 spans 16 residues. CDR3 protein: CATSSRDSANTGELFF. CDR3 bases: TGTGCCACCAGCAGCCGGGACAGCGCGAACACCGGGGAGCTGTTTTTT.

V usage is TRBV19 and J usage is TRBJ2-6, with a tentative D call TRBD2 (6 bases). V shed 7 bases and J shed 1 base, with 8 bases lying between them. This CDR3 is built from 14 residues. Germline loops: CDR1 LNHDA, CDR2 SQIVND (reference sequence). In DNA form, the CDR3 reads TGTGCCAGTACCGCGGGATCTGGGGCCAACGTCCTGACTTTC. It encodes CASTAGSGANVLTF.

The V call is TRBV6-6, the J call TRBJ1-4; no definite D call. CDR1 is MNHNY, CDR2 SVGAGI, per germline (reference sequence). CDR3 length equals 12 residues. V was cut by 5 bases and J by 8 bases, with 9 bases left in between. Written as DNA, the CDR3 is TGTGCCAGCAGTGAGGCTCAAGAAAAACTGTTTTTT. This encodes CASSEAQEKLFF.

The chain carries TRBV6-6 and TRBJ2-7; D possibly corresponds to TRBD2 (7 bases). The V gene lost 5 bases and the J gene lost 5 bases, with 19 bases spanning the gap. The CDR3 spans 15 residues. The germline V gene encodes CDR1 MNHNY and CDR2 SVGAGI (reference sequence). For the CDR3, the DNA is TGTGCCAGCAGTGACAGGATGGCGGGAGTCCACGAGCAGTACTTC. Its protein is CASSDRMAGVHEQYF.

This clone was counted only a few times. This chain uses TRBV20-1 with TRBJ2-1; 7 bases are a match to TRBD2. Germline assignment: CDR1 DFQATT and CDR2 SNEGSKA (reference sequence). The CDR3 runs to 11 residues. V was pared by 5 bases and J by 8 bases, with 3 bases of the junction left unmatched. The CDR3 loop reads CSAGLGYEQFF. The CDR3 nucleotides are TGCAGTGCTGGACTAGGCTATGAGCAGTTCTTC.

The V call is TRBV5-1, the J call TRBJ2-1, with D tentatively TRBD1 (5 bases). The germline gives CDR1 SGHRS, CDR2 YFSETQ. V was pared by 0 bases and J by 8 bases, with 12 bases between. This CDR3 has 14 residues. The CDR3 protein is CASSLAGRVDEQFF. The CDR3 coding sequence is TGCGCCAGCAGCTTGGCGGGCAGGGTTGATGAGCAGTTCTTC.

The chain uses TRBV7-8 and TRBJ2-7; no clear D gene. The CDR3 totals 12 residues. Germline-derived CDR1 and CDR2 are SGHVS and FQNEAQ. With 2 bases removed from V and 6 bases from J, the gap between germline ends came to 8 bases. CDR3 sequence: CASSLSLGEQYF. The CDR3 region has the DNA TGTGCCAGCAGCTTATCTCTCGGCGAGCAGTACTTC.

The V call is TRBV6-5, the J call TRBJ1-1; D uncertain. V dropped 4 bases and J dropped 1 base, with 10 bases sitting between them. There are 14 residues in the CDR3. Per germline, CDR1 MNHEY and CDR2 SVGAGI. The CDR3 DNA reads TGTGCCAGCAGTTTTGTCCTCTGGAACACTGAAGCTTTCTTT. It codes for CASSFVLWNTEAFF.

V and J are TRBV6-5 and TRBJ2-7, with TRBD1 matching 7 bases. In germline, CDR1 is MNHEY, CDR2 SVGAGI. The CDR3 runs to 14 residues. Trimming cost V 2 bases and J 3 bases; bases outside gene matches: 4. The CDR3 region has the DNA TGTGCCAGCAGTTACAACGACAGGGTCTACGAGCAGTACTTC. Its translation: CASSYNDRVYEQYF.

The chain recombines TRBV4-2 with TRBJ2-1; no reliable D call. The CDR3 covers 15 residues. Germline loops: CDR1 LGHNA, CDR2 YNFKEQ. V shed 6 bases and J shed 0 bases, with 12 bases lying between them. CDR3 residues: CASSPHPSSYNEQFF. CDR3 DNA sequence: TGTGCCAGCAGTCCCCATCCGAGCTCCTACAATGAGCAGTTCTTC.

V and J are TRBV10-2 and TRBJ1-5; D not resolved. V gave up 0 bases and J gave up 7 bases, with 10 bases separating them. This CDR3 has 14 residues. The V gene's germline CDR1 is WSHSY and CDR2 SAAADI. DNA of the CDR3: TGCGCCAGCAGTGAGTCAAGGGAGGACCAGCCCCAGCATTTT. Amino acids: CASSESREDQPQHF.

V is TRBV7-9 and J is TRBJ2-3, with D perhaps matching TRBD2 (6 bases). The CDR3 contains 16 residues. Germline values: CDR1 SEHNR, CDR2 FQNEAQ (reference sequence). The ends were cut back, 0 bases at V and 7 bases at J, with 17 bases in the middle. CDR3 DNA sequence: TGTGCCAGCAGCTTAGCGCACGGGGGAGGCAGAAATACGCAGTATTTT. Its translation: CASSLAHGGGRNTQYF.

The V call is TRBV7-3, the J call TRBJ1-5; D possibly corresponds to TRBD1 (6 bases). The germline V gene encodes CDR1 SGHTA and CDR2 FQGTGA. This CDR3 comprises 13 residues. V shed 1 base and J shed 9 bases, with 10 bases lying between them. CDR3 sequence: CASSLKGGRPQHF. Here the CDR3 DNA reads TGTGCCAGCAGCTTAAAAGGGGGAAGGCCCCAGCATTTT.

The gene calls are TRBV7-3 and TRBJ2-7, with 12 nucleotides matching TRBD1. This CDR3 region has 15 residues. Per the germline V gene, CDR1 is SGHTA and CDR2 is FQGTGA. V lost 5 bases, J lost 5 bases, and 7 bases stayed unmatched. In DNA form, the CDR3 reads TGTGCCAGCAGCAGGGGACAGGGGGCTATCGACGAGCAGTACTTC. It specifies CASSRGQGAIDEQYF.

This clone was seen only once. The genes are TRBV15 and TRBJ1-1; TRBD1 matches at 9 bases. This CDR3 spans 17 amino acids. V was clipped by 0 bases and J by 1 base; unmatched bases: 6. CDR1 is LNHNV, CDR2 YYDKDF, per germline (reference sequence). The CDR3 bases are TGTGCCACCAGCAGAGACGGACAGGGGTTTAGGAACACTGAAGCTTTCTTT. Translating it yields CATSRDGQGFRNTEAFF.

This chain connects TRBV19 to TRBJ2-2; unclear D gene. Germline V CDR1 and CDR2: LNHDA, SQIVND (reference sequence). The length of the CDR3 is 12 residues. Trimming pared 7 bases from V and 8 bases from J, leaving 11 bases between. CDR3: CASTTKRGELFF. The CDR3 coding sequence is TGTGCCAGTACCACGAAAAGGGGGGAGCTGTTTTTT.

V is TRBV6-5 and J is TRBJ2-7; 10 nucleotides agree with TRBD1. Germline loops: CDR1 MNHEY, CDR2 SVGAGI. The trim removed 6 bases at V and 2 bases at J, leaving 7 bases unmatched. The CDR3 loop spans 15 amino acids. DNA for the CDR3: TGTGCCAGCAGCCCGAGACAGGGGGCGGCCTACGAGCAGTACTTC. Amino acids: CASSPRQGAAYEQYF.

The genes are TRBV9 and TRBJ2-7; the D is unclear. Germline-derived CDR1 and CDR2 are SGDLS and YYNGEE. The CDR3 spans 13 residues. Trimming took 0 bases from V and 3 from J, leaving 7 bases between them. This CDR3 is CASSVEWGYEQYF. For the CDR3, the DNA is TGTGCCAGCAGCGTAGAGTGGGGCTACGAGCAGTACTTC.

The count of this clone is one. The chain links TRBV11-2 to TRBJ2-4, with D unclear. Germline V gene sequence: CDR1 SGHAT, CDR2 FQNNGV. Deletions cut 0 bases from V and 3 bases from J, with 9 bases between. This CDR3 contains 15 residues. The CDR3 nucleotides are TGTGCCAGCAGCTTAGAGTATACGGGCAAAAACATTCAGTACTTC. Its translation is CASSLEYTGKNIQYF.

The chain joins TRBV10-3 to TRBJ2-3, with 7 bases lining up with TRBD2. V lost 7 bases to trimming and J lost 0 bases; unmatched junction nucleotides: 4. CDR1 is ENHRY, CDR2 SYGVKD, per germline. The CDR3 length is 14 residues. The CDR3 sequence is CAIKERDSTDTQYF. The CDR3 DNA sequence: TGTGCCATCAAGGAGCGGGATAGCACAGATACGCAGTATTTT.

The rearrangement joins TRBV7-3 to TRBJ2-1; 10 bases agree with TRBD2. Trimming cost V 6 bases and J 3 bases; bases outside gene matches: 8. CDR3 length: 16 residues. From germline, CDR1 is SGHTA and CDR2 FQGTGA. The CDR3 DNA reads TGTGCCAGCAGTAGGACTAGCGGAGCCAACTACAATGAGCAGTTCTTC. Protein sequence: CASSRTSGANYNEQFF.

This chain links TRBV5-1 with TRBJ2-3; 11 bases are shared with TRBD2. The germline V gene has CDR1 SGHRS and CDR2 YFSETQ. The CDR3 is made up of 16 amino acids. Unmatched junction bases numbered 6, after V lost 4 bases and J lost 2 bases. The CDR3 reads CASSEGLAEFTDTQYF. The DNA of the CDR3 is TGCGCCAGCAGCGAGGGACTAGCGGAGTTCACAGATACGCAGTATTTT.

The J gene is TRBJ2-1, the V gene TRBV5-4, with D perhaps TRBD1 (5 bases). V lost 0 bases and J lost 10, with 11 bases in between. Germline V gene lookup returns CDR1 SGHNT and CDR2 YYREEE (reference sequence). CDR3 size: 13 residues. The CDR3 coding sequence is TGTGCCAGCAGCTTGGAGGCGAGGACAGAGCAGTTCTTC. Its protein is CASSLEARTEQFF.